This T cell receptor beta chain was captured by sequencing in a study of Graves' ophthalmopathy and Graves' hyperthyroidism. General study points: The model flagged ophthalmopathy progression at over 60% sensitivity and under 75% specificity. Detected in blood as well were most expanded thyroid clonotypes with frequency above 0.001.

Germline V gene lookup returns CDR1 DFQATT and CDR2 SNEGSKA (reference sequence). Trimming took off 1 base at V and 1 base at J, with 11 bases between the two ends. This CDR3 contains 14 residues. There are many counts of this clonotype. Its specificity is not known. CDR3 regions of TCR beta were amplified from RNA transcripts. HTBI primers were used in a first-round RT-PCR, which preceded a second-round multiplex PCR. One entry per CDR3 protein results from TCRdb running MiXCR on the multiplex PCR reads. The sample lists approximately 460,000 distinct CDR3 sequences, about 15% occurring once. Diagnosis relied on clinical symptoms, serum thyroxine, TRAb, thyroid ultrasound and orbital computed tomography. PBMCs were isolated from an approximately 9.4 ml sample of fresh peripheral blood.

The receptor comes from a woman in her twenties or thirties with Graves' ophthalmopathy. Material for sequencing was blood. The V call is TRBV20-1, the J call TRBJ2-7; D remains ambiguous. CDR3 in DNA: TGCAGTGCTAGAGCTCTCACCCGGTCCTACGAGCAGTACTTC. The encoded protein is CSARALTRSYEQYF.